Each of the 5 T cell receptor beta chains below was sequenced from the same sample in a study of early T cells in non-severe SARS-CoV-2 infection. One entry per CDR3 protein, called by TCRdb with MiXCR from the 5' RACE reads. This sample has fewer than 25,000 distinct CDR3 sequences, with roughly 3.6% found just once. Sequenced material: whole blood. The receptors were gathered from an adult who was a healthcare worker with PCR-confirmed SARS-CoV-2 infection or an uninfected control (not recorded which).

At least ten counts were recorded for this clonotype. The chain uses TRBV5-1 and TRBJ1-2; D might be TRBD1 (5 bases). Germline-derived CDR1 and CDR2 are SGHRS and YFSETQ. V lost 0 bases and J lost 5, with 14 bases in between. CDR3 length: 15 residues. CDR3 amino acids: CASSLASGGFYGYTF. In nucleotides, the CDR3 is TGCGCCAGCAGCTTGGCAAGTGGGGGTTTTTATGGCTACACCTTC.

The chain is built from TRBV7-2 and TRBJ1-1; maybe TRBD1 (5 bases). The V end lost 4 bases, the J end lost 4 bases, and 10 bases lay between the germline ends. CDR3 length equals 13 residues. Germline lookup yields CDR1 SGHTA and CDR2 FQGNSA. The CDR3 coding sequence is TGTGCCAGCAGCTCAGGGTTGATCACTGAAGCTTTCTTT. Translation gives CASSSGLITEAFF.

V gene TRBV11-2 combines with J gene TRBJ1-1, with D possibly TRBD1 on 5 matching bases. The germline V and J ends were trimmed by 5 bases and 1 base, with 8 bases remaining between them. CDR1 and CDR2 from the germline V gene are SGHAT and FQNNGV. The CDR3 runs 13 residues. CDR3 protein: CASSRRENTEAFF. DNA of the CDR3: TGTGCCAGCAGCCGCAGGGAGAACACTGAAGCTTTCTTT.

The table lists this clonotype with many counts. This chain joins TRBV12-3 or TRBV12-4 and TRBJ2-7; TRBD2 agrees at 9 bases. This CDR3 contains 15 residues. V was clipped by 3 bases and J by 6 bases; unmatched bases: 9. The chain's CDR3 is CASSFRAGGPGEQYF. CDR3 nucleotides: TGTGCCAGCAGTTTCCGCGCGGGGGGGCCAGGCGAGCAGTACTTC.

In its sample, this clonotype was seen a few times. This chain uses TRBV10-2 with TRBJ2-7; 8 nucleotides align to TRBD1. The V gene's germline CDR1 is WSHSY and CDR2 SAAADI. V trimming: 5 bases; J trimming: 7 bases; junction bases outside the gene matches: 4. The CDR3 has 12 amino acids. CDR3 protein: CASSLRGREQYF. CDR3 nucleotides: TGCGCCAGCAGTCTCAGGGGGCGGGAGCAGTACTTC.